Presented here are 10 T cell receptor beta chains from one specimen sequenced in a study of shared T cell receptors in the human thymus. Clones were sequenced by immunoSEQ multiplex PCR, and TCRdb holds only the in-frame ones, with some missing. The sample holds about 730,000 clones, 80% to 90% seen once. The same sample was also used in a study of human thymus T cells.

Source material: thymocytes. The receptor source for this set is a girl in the first two years of life with a congenital heart defect.

A word on this clone: The junction shows a germline mismatch at one end, possibly a read error. The rearrangement uses TRBV5-1 and TRBJ2-7; 9 nucleotides agree with TRBD1. The CDR3 length is 19 residues. The germline V gene has CDR1 SGHRS and CDR2 YFSETQ. The CDR3 sequence: CASRFGRGQGNWPNYEQYF. For the CDR3, the DNA is TGCGCCAGCCGCTTCGGGAGAGGACAGGGGAATTGGCCAAACTACGAGCAGTACTTC.

The chain couples TRBV6-6 to TRBJ2-7, with TRBD2 matching 12 bases. Trimming at V came to 7 bases and at J to 3 bases, leaving 10 bases not matched to a gene. Germline CDR1 MNHNY, CDR2 SVGAGI (reference sequence). This CDR3 is built from 16 residues. This CDR3 is CASTLDRTSGIYEQYF. For the CDR3, the DNA is TGTGCCAGCACCTTAGATAGGACTAGCGGGATCTACGAGCAGTACTTC.

As to this clone: The junction differs from germline at one of its ends, possibly a read error. V usage is TRBV29-1 and J usage is TRBJ1-1; 9 bases line up with TRBD1. The CDR3 has 16 amino acids. Germline V gives CDR1 SQVTM, CDR2 ANQGSEA. CDR3 DNA: TGCAGCGCTGAAATACAGGGGGCGAAGGGGAACACTGAAGCTTTCTTT. Translated, it gives CSAEIQGAKGNTEAFF.

V and J are TRBV25-1 and TRBJ2-2; tentatively, D is TRBD2 (5 bases). Germline V gene data show CDR1 as MGHDK and CDR2 as SYGVNS. V lost 4 bases and J 7 bases, leaving 7 bases between the germline ends. This CDR3 has 12 amino acids. The CDR3 loop is CASSAGSGELFF. The DNA for the CDR3 is TGTGCCAGCAGTGCGGGGAGCGGGGAGCTGTTTTTT.

The chain has TRBV29-1 and TRBJ1-3, with D tentatively TRBD1 (5 bases). The CDR3 consists of 17 residues. The germline CDR1 and CDR2 sequences are SQVTM and ANQGSEA. Trimming removed 1 base from V and 1 base from J, with 17 bases in between. CDR3 in DNA: TGCAGCGTTGAAGGTGACAGCCGATACATGTCTGGAAACACCATATATTTT. This encodes CSVEGDSRYMSGNTIYF. The whole variable domain, remainder taken from reference TRBV29-1 and TRBJ1-3, is SAVISQKPSRDICQRGTSLTIQCQVDSQVTMMFWYRQQPGQSLTLIATANQGSEATYESGFVIDKFPISRPNLTFSTLTVSNMSPEDSSIYLCSVEGDSRYMSGNTIYFGEGSWLTVV.

V is TRBV10-3 and J is TRBJ2-3; 10 bases are shared with TRBD2. This CDR3 is 18 amino acids long. Germline assignment: CDR1 ENHRY and CDR2 SYGVKD. V was clipped by 1 base and J by 0 bases; unmatched bases: 7. CDR3 nucleotides: TGTGCCATCAGTGAGTTAGCGGGGGGCCCCCAGAGCACAGATACGCAGTATTTT. It codes for CAISELAGGPQSTDTQYF.

In DNA form, the CDR3 reads TGTGCCAGCAGCTTAGCAGGGGGTATAGGCTACACCTTC. It yields the protein CASSLAGGIGYTF. The chain uses TRBV7-9 and TRBJ1-2, with a weak D call TRBD1 (6 bases). Per germline, CDR1 SEHNR and CDR2 FQNEAQ (reference sequence). Deletions cut 0 bases from V and 8 bases from J, with 10 bases between. The CDR3 spans 13 residues.

This clone has a single count. In the same sample, other DNA sequences code for this CDR3. Written as DNA, the CDR3 is TGTGCCACCAGCAGAGCTCAAGTGGGAGGTCAGCCCCAGCATTTT. Its translation is CATSRAQVGGQPQHF. This sequence joins TRBV15 and TRBJ1-5, with unresolved D. Deletions cut 1 base from V and 6 bases from J, with 13 bases between. CDR1 and CDR2 (germline): LNHNV, YYDKDF (reference sequence). The CDR3 runs 15 residues.

A single count supports this clone. CDR3 sequence: CASSQDRDYARCYTF. CDR3 in DNA: TGCGCCAGCAGCCAAGATCGGGACTACGCACGTTGCTACACCTTC. The chain joins TRBV4-1 to TRBJ1-2, with TRBD1 as a possible D gene (5 bases). The CDR3 is 15 amino acids. Germline V lookup: CDR1 MGHRA, CDR2 YSYEKL. V was trimmed by 0 bases and J by 9 bases, leaving 17 bases between them.

This chain uses TRBV25-1 with TRBJ2-5; D is perhaps TRBD1 (6 bases). The J call may be incorrect, as the DNA end agrees better with TRBJ2-7. This CDR3 is built from 14 residues. Germline CDR1 and CDR2: MGHDK and SYGVNS. CDR3 nucleotides: TGTGCCAGCAGTGATTGGGACAAGTCCTACGAGCAGTACTTC. Translating gives CASSDWDKSYEQYF.